The clone carrying this T cell receptor beta chain was recorded only once. The antigen is not known. These data are taken from a study of shared clonotypes between healthy human individuals. Findings and caveats of the study: Naive CD4 clonotypes overlapped across a few donors at about 5.3%.

Generated by immunoSEQ multiplex PCR, the TCRdb table keeps only in-frame clones and is missing some. The repertoire has approximately 2.3 million clones, roughly 93% of them found once; the top ten carry around 0.4%. Unmatched junction bases numbered 1, after V lost 0 bases and J lost 5 bases. CDR1 and CDR2 (germline): SGHVS, FQNEAQ. The CDR3 sequence is 14 residues long. Free of recent acute infections or vaccinations, the donors were healthy HIV-negative adults. Researchers partitioned CD4+ cells into CD45RA+ naive and CD45RA-negative memory subsets. The chain combines TRBV7-8 with TRBJ2-7, with 10 bases matching TRBD2. This TCR was sampled from a man between 18 and 29 years old in good health. Some clones in this sample may be carry-over from other donors' samples. Sequencing was performed on naive CD4+ T cells from PBMCs. Sample subset: CD45RA+ positively selected. CDR3 region: CASSLAGTSDEQYF. The CDR3 nucleotides read TGTGCCAGCAGCTTAGCGGGGACTAGCGACGAGCAGTACTTC.